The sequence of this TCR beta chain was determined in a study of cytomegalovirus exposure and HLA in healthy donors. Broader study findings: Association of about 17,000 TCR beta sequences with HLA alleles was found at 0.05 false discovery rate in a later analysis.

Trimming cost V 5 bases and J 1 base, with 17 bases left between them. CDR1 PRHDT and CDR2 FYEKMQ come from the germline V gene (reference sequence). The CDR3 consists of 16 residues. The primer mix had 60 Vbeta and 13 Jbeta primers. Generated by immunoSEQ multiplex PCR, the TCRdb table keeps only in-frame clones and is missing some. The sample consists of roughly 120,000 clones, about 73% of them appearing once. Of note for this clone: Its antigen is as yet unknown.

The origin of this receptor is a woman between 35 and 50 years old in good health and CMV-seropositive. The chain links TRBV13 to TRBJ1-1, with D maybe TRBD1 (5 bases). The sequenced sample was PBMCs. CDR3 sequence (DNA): TGTGCCAGCAGCACTACGCCGGGACTTCAGAACACTGAAGCTTTCTTT. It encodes CASSTTPGLQNTEAFF.